Presented here are 7 T cell receptor beta chains from one specimen sequenced in a study of blood T cell repertoires in COVID-19 (dated by TCRdb to about 2020). To prepare the library, the immunoSEQ multiplex PCR assay was applied. TCRdb's version of the immuneACCESS table is confined to in-frame rearrangements and falls short of the full clone set. An unresolved V gene accounts for under half of the shortfall where checked; the remainder is of unknown origin. The sample table holds about 250,000 clones, of which approximately 82% were seen once. Approximately 5% of the sample lies in the top ten. Sequencing was done on a sample of PBMCs or T cells enriched from blood (not recorded which). All receptors come from a middle-aged man who had been exposed to COVID-19.

The chain uses TRBV2 and TRBJ1-5; 8 bases fit TRBD1. Germline assignment: CDR1 SNHLY and CDR2 FYNNEI. After removal of 6 bases from V and 2 bases from J, the junction contained 3 bases not matched to a gene. This CDR3 spans 14 amino acids. The DNA of the CDR3 is TGTGCCAGCAGAGGACAGGGAGGCAATCAGCCCCAGCATTTT. Translation: CASRGQGGNQPQHF.

This clone came up a few times. The genes are TRBV10-1 and TRBJ2-2; 11 bases match TRBD1. Germline-derived CDR1 and CDR2 are WNHNN and SYGVQD (reference sequence). This CDR3 is 14 amino acids long. J was trimmed by 8 bases and V by 6 bases; bases with no gene match: 5. The CDR3 region is CASRIGQGAGELFF. DNA for the CDR3: TGCGCCAGCAGGATTGGACAGGGGGCTGGGGAGCTGTTTTTT.

The chain joins TRBV11-2 to TRBJ2-1, with D tentatively TRBD2 (6 bases). V lost 5 bases, J lost 8 bases, and 19 bases lay in between. This CDR3 has 15 residues. Germline CDR1 reads SGHAT; CDR2 reads FQNNGV. The CDR3 nucleotides read TGTGCCAGCAGCCAAGAGATGGACTATAAGGATGAGCAGTTCTTC. Amino acids: CASSQEMDYKDEQFF.

The chain is built from TRBV6-5 and TRBJ1-2, with 8 bases aligning to TRBD1. CDR3 length: 13 amino acids. Trimming cost V 6 bases and J 6 bases; bases outside gene matches: 6. Per the germline V gene, CDR1 is MNHEY and CDR2 is SVGAGI. The CDR3 spells CASRTQGADGYTF. In nucleotides, the CDR3 is TGTGCCAGCAGGACTCAGGGGGCTGATGGCTACACCTTC.

In its sample, this clone was seen many times. CDR3 coding DNA: TGTGCCAGCACCAAGGGTAGCGGCAACACCGGGGAGCTGTTTTTT. This encodes CASTKGSGNTGELFF. The rearrangement links TRBV4-2 to TRBJ2-2, with TRBD2 as a possible D gene (6 bases). Germline CDR1 is LGHNA and CDR2 is YNFKEQ. This CDR3 has 15 residues. The V gene lost 7 bases and the J gene lost 2 bases, with 14 bases spanning the gap.

The rearrangement joins TRBV5-8 to TRBJ1-1, with D possibly matching TRBD1 (5 bases). V was clipped by 3 bases and J by 7 bases, with 7 bases between them. CDR1 and CDR2 from the germline V gene are SGHTS and YDEGEE. The CDR3 has 11 residues. The CDR3 DNA sequence: TGTGCCAGCAGCTCACAGGTTGAAGCTTTCTTT. It codes for CASSSQVEAFF.

The chain links TRBV19 to TRBJ2-1; 9 positions match TRBD1. Per germline, CDR1 LNHDA and CDR2 SQIVND (reference sequence). The CDR3 has 16 amino acids. The V gene end was trimmed by 8 bases and the J gene end by 5 bases; junction bases not matched to a gene: 13. The DNA for the CDR3 is TGTGCCAGTCAACCGCCGGGACAGGGTTTTCACAATGAGCAGTTCTTC. As protein: CASQPPGQGFHNEQFF.